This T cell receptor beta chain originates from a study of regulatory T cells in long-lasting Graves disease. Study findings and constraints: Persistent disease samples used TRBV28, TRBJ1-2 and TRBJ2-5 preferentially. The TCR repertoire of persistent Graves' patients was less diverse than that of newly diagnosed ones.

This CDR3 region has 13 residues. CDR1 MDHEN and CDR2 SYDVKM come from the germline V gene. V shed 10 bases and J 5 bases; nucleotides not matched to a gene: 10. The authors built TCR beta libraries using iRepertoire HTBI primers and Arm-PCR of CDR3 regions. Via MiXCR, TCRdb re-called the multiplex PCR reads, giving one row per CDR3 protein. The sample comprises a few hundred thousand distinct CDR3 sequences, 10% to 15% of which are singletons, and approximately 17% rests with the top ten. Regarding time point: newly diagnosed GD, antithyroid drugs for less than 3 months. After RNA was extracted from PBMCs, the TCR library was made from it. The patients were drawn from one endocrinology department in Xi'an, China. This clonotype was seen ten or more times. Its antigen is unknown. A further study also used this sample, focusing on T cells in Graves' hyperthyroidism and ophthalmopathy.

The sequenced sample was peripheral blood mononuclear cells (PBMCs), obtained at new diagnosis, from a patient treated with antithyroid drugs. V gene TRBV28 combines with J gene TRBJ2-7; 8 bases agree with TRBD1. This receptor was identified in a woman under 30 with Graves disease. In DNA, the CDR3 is TGTGCCACCACCGACAGGGGAAATGACGAGCAGTACTTC. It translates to CATTDRGNDEQYF.